Listed below are T cell receptor beta chains from one sample, sequenced in a study of OX40 agonist ivuxolimab in advanced cancers. Only in-frame clones appear in the TCRdb table, and some are missing; sequencing was by immunoSEQ multiplex PCR. The profile covers under 70,000 clones, with about 93% appearing a single time and 7.6% taken by the ten largest. The sequenced sample was CD4+ or CD8+ T cells sorted from blood, obtained in a trial of the OX40 agonist ivuxolimab. The receptors were sampled from an adult with an advanced solid tumor such as melanoma, head and neck, liver or kidney cancer. Each CDR3 is given without its conserved first and last residue.

V gene,J gene,CDR3 protein
TRBV5-8,TRBJ2-1,ASSGGLAGANEQQF
TRBV27,TRBJ2-1,ASSLGTSANNEQF
TRBV7-9,TRBJ2-1,ASSLGTAGESFDEQF
TRBV4-1,TRBJ1-3,ASSQDWGLSGNTIY
TRBV19,TRBJ2-7,ATIQGYEQY
TRBV4-1,TRBJ2-3,ASSQVSESTDTQY
TRBV7-6,TRBJ2-7,ASSLEGPSYEQY
TRBV27,TRBJ2-7,ASSLYSPGNGEQY
TRBV5-6,TRBJ1-5,ASSPGGGRTNQPQH
TRBV6-1,TRBJ2-2,ASRENTGELF